The 28 T cell receptor beta chains given below trace back to one sample, sequenced in a study of shared clonotypes between healthy human individuals. The table came from immunoSEQ multiplex PCR; TCRdb's copy has only in-frame clones and leaves some out. The sample holds millions of clones, around 94% seen once. Sequenced sample: naive CD4+ T cells sorted from blood. Regarding subset: CD45RA+ positively selected. The receptor set was obtained from a man younger than 30 in good health.

This clone has more than one count but fewer than ten. Within the sample, other DNA sequences also encode this same CDR3. The V and J genes are TRBV18 and TRBJ1-2, with D possibly TRBD1 on 5 matching bases. Trimming cost V 2 bases and J 8 bases, with 12 bases left between them. CDR1 and CDR2 (germline): KGHSH, LQKENI. This CDR3 is 13 amino acids long. CDR3 sequence reads: CASSPESGRGYTF. In DNA form, the CDR3 reads TGTGCCAGCTCACCAGAGTCAGGGAGGGGCTACACCTTC.

This chain joins TRBV28 and TRBJ2-7; TRBD1 aligns across 7 bases. V trimming: 1 base; J trimming: 5 bases; junction bases outside the gene matches: 8. The length of the CDR3 is 15 residues. Germline CDR1 and CDR2: MDHEN and SYDVKM. CDR3 protein: CASSLFETGINEQYF. CDR3 in DNA: TGTGCCAGCAGTTTATTCGAGACAGGGATCAACGAGCAGTACTTC.

The chain has TRBV25-1 and TRBJ2-7, with D perhaps TRBD1 (6 bases). The CDR3 consists of 14 residues. The V and J ends lost 3 bases and 6 bases respectively, with 15 bases between them. CDR1 is MGHDK and CDR2 is SYGVNS in the germline V gene. DNA of the CDR3: TGTGCCAGCAGTGAGGGGGCTCCCGCTCGCGAGCAGTACTTC. It codes for CASSEGAPAREQYF.

The V call is TRBV6-5, the J call TRBJ1-2; TRBD1 might be the D (5 bases). Germline V gives CDR1 MNHEY, CDR2 SVGAGI. This CDR3 has 14 residues. Trimming pared 4 bases from V and 5 bases from J, leaving 14 bases between. The CDR3 spells CASSSEGNPYGYTF. The CDR3 nucleotides read TGTGCCAGCAGTTCTGAGGGGAACCCATATGGCTACACCTTC.

The V and J genes are TRBV20-1 and TRBJ2-4; 9 bases fit TRBD1. Germline-derived CDR1 and CDR2 are DFQATT and SNEGSKA (reference sequence). The J segment lost 15 bases and the V segment lost 6 bases, leaving 9 bases of the junction unmatched. This CDR3 has 11 residues. CDR3 in amino acids: CSAPKGTGRYF. Written as DNA, the CDR3 is TGCAGTGCCCCAAAGGGGACAGGGAGGTACTTC.

J is TRBJ2-1 and V is TRBV28; a possible D gene is TRBD1 (7 bases). Per the germline V gene, CDR1 is MDHEN and CDR2 is SYDVKM. With 6 bases removed from V and 6 bases from J, the gap between germline ends came to 18 bases. The length of the CDR3 is 15 residues. CDR3 coding DNA: TGTGCCAGCAGCTCTTCAGGGGGGCTACGCAATGAGCAGTTCTTC. Protein product: CASSSSGGLRNEQFF.

Of note for this clone: The sample contains more than one DNA sequence encoding this CDR3. This chain joins TRBV29-1 and TRBJ2-4; a possible D gene is TRBD2 (6 bases). This CDR3 region has 11 residues. The germline V gene has CDR1 SQVTM and CDR2 ANQGSEA. Trimming stripped 6 bases from V and 8 bases from J, with 11 bases between. CDR3 sequence reads: CSVDRGDIQYF. In DNA form, the CDR3 reads TGCAGCGTCGACCGCGGGGACATTCAGTACTTC.

The rearrangement links TRBV6-6 to TRBJ2-5; 9 bases match TRBD2. The germline V gene has CDR1 MNHNY and CDR2 SVGAGI (reference sequence). This CDR3 is built from 14 residues. Trimming at V came to 8 bases and at J to 5 bases, leaving 9 bases not matched to a gene. As DNA, the CDR3 is TGTGCCAGCCTAGCAGCTAGCGGGGTTGAGACCCAGTACTTC. Translating gives CASLAASGVETQYF.

The chain combines TRBV2 with TRBJ2-5; the D is unclear. The V end lost 6 bases, the J end lost 3 bases, and 5 bases lay between the germline ends. The CDR3 sequence is 11 residues long. Germline V lookup: CDR1 SNHLY, CDR2 FYNNEI. CDR3 coding DNA: TGTGCCAGCAGGATAGAAGAGACCCAGTACTTC. It yields the protein CASRIEETQYF.

This chain joins TRBV28 and TRBJ1-4; 8 bases match TRBD1. V trimming: 3 bases; J trimming: 8 bases; junction bases outside the gene matches: 11. The CDR3 is made up of 16 amino acids. Per the germline V gene, CDR1 is MDHEN and CDR2 is SYDVKM. CDR3 sequence: CASSFLPRGREEKLFF. The DNA of the CDR3 is TGTGCCAGCAGTTTCCTCCCCAGGGGGCGGGAGGAAAAACTGTTTTTT.

The V and J genes are TRBV19 and TRBJ1-1; D not resolved. The CDR3 consists of 8 residues. Per germline, CDR1 LNHDA and CDR2 SQIVND (reference sequence). With 8 bases removed from V and 10 bases from J, the gap between germline ends came to 5 bases. The CDR3 DNA reads as TGTGCCAGTGCCCCAGCTTTCTTT. Protein product: CASAPAFF. The full variable domain, in which reference TRBV19 and TRBJ1-1 provide the parts outside the CDR3, is DGGITQSPKYLFRKEGQNVTLSCEQNLNHDAMYWYRQDPGQGLRLIYYSQIVNDFQKGDIAEGYSVSREKKESFPLTVTSAQKNPTAFYLCASAPAFFGQGTRLTVV.

V and J are TRBV6-5 and TRBJ1-2; the D gene is possibly TRBD1 (6 bases). Trimming pared 5 bases from V and 4 bases from J, leaving 8 bases between. CDR1 and CDR2 from the germline V gene are MNHEY and SVGAGI. There are 12 residues in the CDR3. As DNA, the CDR3 is TGTGCCAGCAGTGAACAGGGCTATGGCTACACCTTC. As protein: CASSEQGYGYTF.

This chain uses TRBV6-6 with TRBJ2-1; maybe TRBD1 (5 bases). Germline V gene sequence: CDR1 MNHNY, CDR2 SVGAGI (reference sequence). Deletions cut 5 bases from V and 0 bases from J, with 14 bases between. The CDR3 is 16 amino acids. Here the CDR3 reads CASSPNYGHSYNEQFF. The CDR3 DNA reads as TGTGCCAGCAGTCCGAATTACGGACACTCCTACAATGAGCAGTTCTTC.

The V call is TRBV5-4, the J call TRBJ1-1; possibly TRBD1 for D (6 bases). Germline CDR1 reads SGHNT; CDR2 reads YYREEE (reference sequence). This CDR3 is built from 14 residues. V was trimmed by 1 base and J by 2 bases, leaving 9 bases between them. CDR3 nucleotide sequence: TGTGCCAGCAGCTTGTCGGGGGCCAACACTGAAGCTTTCTTT. Translation: CASSLSGANTEAFF.

Turning to this clone: Relative to the germline gene, one junction end is altered; a read error may explain this. The chain combines TRBV5-5 with TRBJ1-2; 8 bases match TRBD1. The CDR3 has 13 amino acids. Germline CDR1 SGHKS, CDR2 YYEKEE (reference sequence). The CDR3 DNA reads TGTGCCAACAGCACCGGGACAGGCTATGGCTACACCTTC. Amino acid sequence: CANSTGTGYGYTF.

Concerning this clone: Other DNA sequences in this sample translate to the same CDR3. The chain is built from TRBV7-2 and TRBJ2-7, with D tentatively TRBD1 (7 bases). CDR3 length: 14 amino acids. V lost 5 bases to trimming and J lost 4 bases, with 15 bases between them. The germline V gene has CDR1 SGHTA and CDR2 FQGNSA. For the CDR3, the DNA is TGTGCCAGCAGCCTCGGGCAGGGGGGTTACGAGCAGTACTTC. Residues: CASSLGQGGYEQYF.

The V gene is TRBV6-5, the J gene TRBJ1-2, with 10 bases lining up with TRBD1. CDR1 and CDR2 from the germline V gene are MNHEY and SVGAGI. The CDR3 covers 14 residues. With 7 bases clipped from V and 5 bases from J, the junction kept 7 bases outside the gene matches. CDR3 sequence reads: CASTRQGAGYGYTF. CDR3 sequence (DNA): TGTGCCAGCACCCGACAGGGGGCCGGGTATGGCTACACCTTC.

J is TRBJ2-7 and V is TRBV18; the D gene is possibly TRBD1 (5 bases). The CDR3 extends over 13 amino acids. Germline V gene data show CDR1 as KGHSH and CDR2 as LQKENI. V was trimmed by 1 base and J by 6 bases, leaving 10 bases between them. The CDR3 DNA sequence: TGTGCCAGCTCACCACTACAGGATACCGAGCAGTACTTC. This translates into CASSPLQDTEQYF.

The chain recombines TRBV2 with TRBJ2-2; D is unresolved. The V end lost 1 base, the J end lost 8 bases, and 5 bases lay between the germline ends. The germline gives CDR1 SNHLY, CDR2 FYNNEI. The CDR3 extends over 12 amino acids. The CDR3 DNA is TGTGCCAGCAGTGAAGAAGGAGGGGAGCTGTTTTTT. Protein sequence: CASSEEGGELFF.

The rearrangement links TRBV7-9 to TRBJ2-7; 8 bases match TRBD1. Per germline, CDR1 SEHNR and CDR2 FQNEAQ (reference sequence). CDR3 length: 16 residues. V shed 5 bases and J 3 bases; nucleotides not matched to a gene: 12. As DNA, the CDR3 is TGTGCCAGCAGCACATACTTGACAGGGGCTAACTACGAGCAGTACTTC. Translated, it gives CASSTYLTGANYEQYF.

This rearrangement joins TRBV7-2 to TRBJ2-2; TRBD2 matches 13 bases. The V and J ends lost 5 bases and 5 bases, in that order; junction bases with no gene match: 11. CDR3 size: 18 residues. The germline CDR1 and CDR2 sequences are SGHTA and FQGNSA. CDR3 coding DNA: TGTGCCAGCAGCCCCCGGGGACTAGCGGGACGGGGGACCGGGGAGCTGTTTTTT. Its protein is CASSPRGLAGRGTGELFF.

This clone appeared once. This rearrangement joins TRBV11-2 to TRBJ2-7; D ambiguous. CDR3 size: 13 residues. Trimming left V 1 base short and J 2 bases short, with 6 bases between. Germline assignment: CDR1 SGHAT and CDR2 FQNNGV. The CDR3 spells CASSLGRTYEQYF. CDR3 sequence (DNA): TGTGCCAGCAGCTTAGGCAGGACCTACGAGCAGTACTTC.

This sequence joins TRBV7-6 and TRBJ1-1, with 9 bases that match TRBD1. Germline assignment: CDR1 SGHVS and CDR2 FNYEAQ. Trimming cost V 6 bases and J 5 bases; bases outside gene matches: 7. The CDR3 length is 14 residues. CDR3 in DNA: TGTGCCAGCAGTCTTGAACAGGGGGCGACTGAAGCTTTCTTT. Residues: CASSLEQGATEAFF.

The chain recombines TRBV2 with TRBJ1-1, with D perhaps TRBD1 (5 bases). Trimming took off 6 bases at V and 1 base at J, with 12 bases between the two ends. The CDR3 runs to 14 residues. Germline V gene data show CDR1 as SNHLY and CDR2 as FYNNEI. The DNA of the CDR3 is TGTGCCAGCAGCGCGGGACCCAAGAACACTGAAGCTTTCTTT. Its protein product is CASSAGPKNTEAFF.

The gene calls are TRBV6-1 and TRBJ2-7; D remains ambiguous. V lost 9 bases, J lost 8 bases, and 14 bases lay in between. The CDR3 runs 11 residues. Germline V gene sequence: CDR1 MNHNS, CDR2 SASEGT. In nucleotides, the CDR3 is TGTGCCAGAGACCCGAAGCGTAAGCAGTACTTC. This sequence encodes CARDPKRKQYF.

V and J are TRBV2 and TRBJ2-4; 7 bases match TRBD2. Germline V lookup: CDR1 SNHLY, CDR2 FYNNEI. Trimming removed 7 bases from V and 7 bases from J; junction bases left unmatched: 7. This CDR3 contains 13 residues. Here the CDR3 DNA reads TGTGCCAGCATGGCGGGGGACTCTAACATTCAGTACTTC. It translates to CASMAGDSNIQYF. Variable domain in full (rest from reference TRBV2 and TRBJ2-4): EPEVTQTPSHQVTQMGQEVILRCVPISNHLYFYWYRQILGQKVEFLVSFYNNEISEKSEIFDDQFSVERPDGSNFTLKIRSTKLEDSAMYFCASMAGDSNIQYFGAGTRLSVL.

This clone appeared a single time. The chain employs TRBV28 and TRBJ1-4; D ambiguous. This CDR3 is 15 amino acids long. Germline CDR1 and CDR2: MDHEN and SYDVKM. V lost 3 bases and J 4 bases, leaving 12 bases between the germline ends. The CDR3 bases are TGTGCCAGCAGTTTCCGGGCCCCGATTAATGAAAAACTGTTTTTT. Translated, it gives CASSFRAPINEKLFF.

This clone occurred once. The chain combines TRBV30 with TRBJ2-7; TRBD1 matches at 9 bases. CDR3 length: 15 residues. Looked up from germline, CDR1 is GTSNPN and CDR2 is SVGIG (reference sequence). V dropped 5 bases and J dropped 0; count of bases not matched to a gene: 8. CDR3 coding DNA: TGTGCCTGGGGGATAGGACAGGGGTCCTCCTACGAGCAGTACTTC. It yields the protein CAWGIGQGSSYEQYF. Complete variable domain (other parts from reference TRBV30 and TRBJ2-7): SQTIHQWPATLVQPVGSPLSLECTVEGTSNPNLYWYRQAAGRGLQLLFYSVGIGQISSEVPQNLSASRPQDRQFILSSKKLLLSDSGFYLCAWGIGQGSSYEQYFGPGTRLTVT.